The 5 T cell receptor beta chains below come from one sample, sequenced in a study of T cells after posttransplantation cyclophosphamide. Assay: immunoSEQ multiplex PCR; the TCRdb copy retains only in-frame clones and omits some. The data show 35,000 to 45,000 clones, with none appearing a single time. The sequenced material came from PBMCs. Receptor source: a man aged 35 to 55 in good health, CMV-negative, and a related stem cell transplant donor.

Many counts were recorded for this clone. CDR3 bases: TGTGCCAGCAGTTTATCAGGTTACAATCAGCCCCAGCATTTT. Encoded protein: CASSLSGYNQPQHF. The chain joins TRBV28 to TRBJ1-5, with unresolved D. Trimming shortened V by 1 base and J by 3 bases, and 7 bases separated the two germline ends. The CDR3 contains 14 residues. The germline CDR1 and CDR2 sequences are MDHEN and SYDVKM. Supplemented by reference TRBV28 and TRBJ1-5, the full variable domain reads DVKVTQSSRYLVKRTGEKVFLECVQDMDHENMFWYRQDPGLGLRLIYFSYDVKMKEKGDIPEGYSVSREKKERFSLILESASTNQTSMYLCASSLSGYNQPQHFGDGTRLSIL.

This clone was detected many times. The rearrangement links TRBV11-2 to TRBJ1-4; D is uncertain. Deletions cut 2 bases from V and 4 bases from J, with 8 bases between. The CDR3 is made up of 14 amino acids. Germline V lookup: CDR1 SGHAT, CDR2 FQNNGV. The CDR3 spells CASSLSGINEKLFF. The CDR3 DNA reads as TGTGCCAGCAGCTTAAGCGGGATTAATGAAAAACTGTTTTTT.

This clone was recorded at least ten times. J is TRBJ1-5 and V is TRBV7-6, with D unresolved. The CDR3 consists of 13 residues. Trimming removed 1 base at V and 4 bases at J, with 5 bases between. Germline CDR1 is SGHVS and CDR2 is FNYEAQ. CDR3 amino acids: CASSLDTNQPQHF. In DNA, the CDR3 is TGTGCCAGCAGCTTAGACACAAATCAGCCCCAGCATTTT.

This clone was observed a few times. The chain joins TRBV4-3 to TRBJ2-5; D may be TRBD1 (5 bases). CDR1 and CDR2 (germline): LGHNA, YSLEER. Deletions cut 2 bases from V and 7 bases from J, with 17 bases between. The length of the CDR3 is 15 residues. For the CDR3, the DNA is TGCGCCAGCAGCCAAATGTCAGGCTACCAGGGGACCCAGTACTTC. It specifies CASSQMSGYQGTQYF.

This clone was observed many times. The rearrangement uses TRBV7-3 and TRBJ2-3, with D possibly TRBD2 on 5 matching bases. V was cut by 3 bases and J by 2 bases, with 9 bases left in between. This CDR3 contains 14 residues. Looked up from germline, CDR1 is SGHTA and CDR2 is FQGTGA. CDR3 in amino acids: CASSFGLDTDTQYF. The DNA for the CDR3 is TGTGCCAGCAGCTTCGGACTCGACACAGATACGCAGTATTTT.